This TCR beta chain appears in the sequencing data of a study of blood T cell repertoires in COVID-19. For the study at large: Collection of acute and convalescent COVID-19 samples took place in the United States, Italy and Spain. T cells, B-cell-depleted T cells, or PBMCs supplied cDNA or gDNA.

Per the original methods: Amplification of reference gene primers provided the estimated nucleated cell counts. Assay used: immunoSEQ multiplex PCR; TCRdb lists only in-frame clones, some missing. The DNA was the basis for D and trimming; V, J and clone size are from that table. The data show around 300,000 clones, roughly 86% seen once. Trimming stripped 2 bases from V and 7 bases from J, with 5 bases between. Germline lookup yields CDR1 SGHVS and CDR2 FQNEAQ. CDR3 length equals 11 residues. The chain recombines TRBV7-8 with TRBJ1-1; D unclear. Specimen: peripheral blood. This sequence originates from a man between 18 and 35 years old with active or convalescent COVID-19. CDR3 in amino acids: CASSLRGEAFF. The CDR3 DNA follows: TGTGCCAGCAGCTTACGAGGTGAAGCTTTCTTT.